There are many counts of the clone carrying this T cell receptor beta chain. As yet, its antigen is unknown. The data are from a study of Graves' ophthalmopathy and Graves' hyperthyroidism. Overall study: Researchers obtained peripheral blood at initial diagnosis, before any treatment had begun. Findings and limits, study-wide: Sensitivity reached 87.88% and specificity about 81% for a 13-signature model separating ophthalmopathy from stable hyperthyroidism. Most thyroid clonotypes expanded beyond 0.001 frequency were also found in blood.

TCR beta CDR3 regions were amplified from RNA transcripts. Second-round multiplex PCR followed a first-round RT-PCR using HTBI primers. TCRdb used MiXCR to reprocess the multiplex PCR reads, holding one entry per CDR3 protein. The table includes about 220,000 distinct CDR3 sequences, 20% to 25% detected once. Clinical symptoms and serum thyroxine were used for diagnosis; TRAb, thyroid ultrasound and orbital computed tomography were also relied on. This clonotype originated in a woman aged 50 to 60 with Graves' ophthalmopathy. The sequenced sample was peripheral blood.

The CDR3 loop reads CASSASPFRGYTF. Written as DNA, the CDR3 is TGTGCCAGCAGTGCCAGCCCGTTTCGGGGCTACACCTTC. The chain couples TRBV27 to TRBJ1-2; unclear D gene. Germline assignment: CDR1 MNHEY and CDR2 SMNVEV (reference sequence). Trimming shortened V by 5 bases and J by 8 bases, and 15 bases separated the two germline ends. CDR3 length equals 13 residues.